The 19 T cell receptor beta chains below all came from one sample that was sequenced in a study of blood T cell repertoires in COVID-19 (dated by TCRdb to the early 2020s). The library was generated by the immunoSEQ multiplex PCR assay. Entries here come from immuneACCESS through TCRdb and include only in-frame sequences with V and J called. Some clones fail to appear in such tables; in the studies checked, an unresolved V gene covers under half of the shortfall, and the cause of the remainder is unknown. The sample has approximately 150,000 clones on record, approximately 84% of them singletons. The ten largest make up about 5.7% of the sample. Source material: PBMCs or T cells enriched from blood (not recorded which). The receptors come from a woman aged 40 to 50 with acute COVID-19.

The chain combines TRBV2 with TRBJ1-5; TRBD1 aligns across 8 bases. The CDR3 is 15 residues long. Germline CDR1 and CDR2: SNHLY and FYNNEI. With 8 bases clipped from V and 4 bases from J, the junction kept 10 bases outside the gene matches. CDR3 nucleotides: TGTGCCAGCGGGAGAGGGACAGGAAGAAATCAGCCCCAGCATTTT. It encodes CASGRGTGRNQPQHF.

This sequence joins TRBV6-6 and TRBJ1-6, with D hard to call. Germline loops: CDR1 MNHNY, CDR2 SVGAGI (reference sequence). Between the trimmed V and J ends, which lost 5 bases and 10 bases, there was a span of 21 bases. The CDR3 extends over 16 amino acids. The CDR3 nucleotides are TGTGCCAGCAGTCCCCGGGGAGGGTTAAATGAATCACCCCTCCACTTT. It specifies CASSPRGGLNESPLHF.

The chain employs TRBV6-5 and TRBJ2-1; D not certain. This CDR3 is built from 12 residues. V was shortened by 6 bases and J by 6 bases, with 9 bases between the two germline ends. Per germline, CDR1 MNHEY and CDR2 SVGAGI. The CDR3: CASRSTANEQFF. The CDR3 nucleotides are TGTGCCAGCAGGTCGACTGCCAATGAGCAGTTCTTC.

The chain links TRBV5-1 to TRBJ2-1; 11 nucleotides align to TRBD2. Germline V CDR1 and CDR2: SGHRS, YFSETQ. The CDR3 covers 18 residues. V dropped 0 bases and J dropped 2; count of bases not matched to a gene: 7. As DNA, the CDR3 is TGCGCCAGCAGCTTGGGACCCCTGACTAGCGGGACCTACAATGAGCAGTTCTTC. It specifies CASSLGPLTSGTYNEQFF.

This chain joins TRBV28 and TRBJ2-7; D is unresolved. The CDR3 sequence is 12 residues long. Germline V lookup: CDR1 MDHEN, CDR2 SYDVKM. V was shortened by 4 bases and J by 2 bases, with 6 bases between the two germline ends. The DNA for the CDR3 is TGTGCCAGCAGTTCGTCTACCTACGAGCAGTACTTC. It encodes CASSSSTYEQYF. Complete variable domain (other parts from reference TRBV28 and TRBJ2-7): DVKVTQSSRYLVKRTGEKVFLECVQDMDHENMFWYRQDPGLGLRLIYFSYDVKMKEKGDIPEGYSVSREKKERFSLILESASTNQTSMYLCASSSSTYEQYFGPGTRLTVT.

This clone was seen only a few times. This rearrangement joins TRBV14 to TRBJ1-5; D uncertain. Looked up from germline, CDR1 is SGHDN and CDR2 is FVKESK. Trimming took 1 base from V and 6 from J, leaving 7 bases between them. CDR3 length equals 13 residues. As DNA, the CDR3 is TGTGCCAGCAGCCAAGGGGCTGGTCAGCCCCAGCATTTT. As protein: CASSQGAGQPQHF.

V and J are TRBV11-3 and TRBJ2-5, with 8 bases lining up with TRBD2. Germline CDR1 and CDR2: SGHNT and YENEEA. The CDR3 has 16 residues. Losses at the gene ends were 5 bases for V and 5 bases for J; bases not matched to a gene: 13. CDR3 sequence reads: CASSHHQREYPETQYF. The CDR3 DNA reads as TGTGCCAGCAGCCACCATCAGCGGGAGTATCCCGAGACCCAGTACTTC.

This clone has just one count. This chain uses TRBV6-5 with TRBJ1-2; no reliable D call. The V end was cut by 0 bases, the J end by 6 bases, with 11 bases between. The CDR3 loop spans 14 amino acids. Germline V gives CDR1 MNHEY, CDR2 SVGAGI. The DNA for the CDR3 is TGTGCCAGCAGTTACTCGCGTTGGAGTGATGGCTACACCTTC. Translation: CASSYSRWSDGYTF.

V gene TRBV6-1 combines with J gene TRBJ1-1, with D perhaps TRBD1 (6 bases). Trimming shortened V by 3 bases and J by 4 bases, and 9 bases separated the two germline ends. CDR1 is MNHNS and CDR2 is SASEGT in the germline V gene. CDR3 length equals 13 residues. The CDR3 loop is CASSDGQPTEAFF. CDR3 nucleotide sequence: TGTGCCAGCAGTGACGGACAGCCCACTGAAGCTTTCTTT.

J is TRBJ1-1 and V is TRBV5-1; 9 nucleotides match TRBD1. This CDR3 spans 15 amino acids. Per the germline V gene, CDR1 is SGHRS and CDR2 is YFSETQ. Losses at the gene ends were 4 bases for V and 1 base for J; bases not matched to a gene: 5. The CDR3 reads CASSEQGAGNTEAFF. CDR3 in DNA: TGCGCCAGCAGCGAACAGGGGGCGGGGAACACTGAAGCTTTCTTT.

V gene TRBV6-5 combines with J gene TRBJ2-2; D gene unclear. The CDR3 totals 12 residues. Trimming removed 6 bases from V and 7 bases from J, with 9 bases in between. CDR1 and CDR2 from the germline V gene are MNHEY and SVGAGI. Written as DNA, the CDR3 is TGTGCCAGCAGCTTTTCCGGCGGGGAGCTGTTTTTT. This encodes CASSFSGGELFF.

V and J are TRBV9 and TRBJ2-1, with 8 nucleotides matching TRBD2. The CDR3 has 18 amino acids. The J segment lost 7 bases and the V segment lost 0 bases, leaving 15 bases of the junction unmatched. From germline, CDR1 is SGDLS and CDR2 YYNGEE. In DNA form, the CDR3 reads TGTGCCAGCAGCGTAGCTACATTTACTAGCGGTGTCCCTAATGAGCAGTTCTTC. Its translation: CASSVATFTSGVPNEQFF.

The V gene is TRBV5-1, the J gene TRBJ2-5; 8 positions match TRBD2. The V segment lost 0 bases and the J segment 5 bases; nucleotides outside the gene matches: 6. The CDR3 runs 15 residues. Germline CDR1 is SGHRS and CDR2 is YFSETQ. CDR3 loop: CASSLVSGGDETQYF. CDR3 in DNA: TGCGCCAGCAGCTTGGTGAGCGGGGGAGACGAGACCCAGTACTTC.

The V and J genes are TRBV5-1 and TRBJ2-1; TRBD2 aligns across 11 bases. CDR1 and CDR2 (germline): SGHRS, YFSETQ. Germline trimming cut 0 bases from V and 3 bases from J; bases unmatched to any gene: 5. This CDR3 contains 17 residues. In DNA form, the CDR3 reads TGCGCCAGCAGCTTGGCGGCTAGCGGGAGGAACTACAATGAGCAGTTCTTC. It codes for CASSLAASGRNYNEQFF.

This clone was counted a single time. The chain links TRBV10-3 to TRBJ2-7; 14 nucleotides align to TRBD2. CDR1 and CDR2 from the germline V gene are ENHRY and SYGVKD. Trimming at V came to 6 bases and at J to 6 bases, leaving 7 bases not matched to a gene. The CDR3 spans 15 residues. This CDR3 reads CAISPTGLAGVEQYF. CDR3 in DNA: TGTGCCATCAGCCCCACGGGACTAGCGGGAGTCGAGCAGTACTTC.

This clone has a handful of counts. The gene calls are TRBV7-2 and TRBJ2-7; 11 bases agree with TRBD2. Germline V lookup: CDR1 SGHTA, CDR2 FQGNSA. This CDR3 is built from 15 residues. The V gene end was trimmed by 3 bases and the J gene end by 7 bases; junction bases not matched to a gene: 8. The CDR3 is CASSFLAGGPGEQYF. The CDR3 coding sequence is TGTGCCAGCAGCTTCTTAGCGGGAGGGCCGGGTGAGCAGTACTTC.

The chain employs TRBV7-9 and TRBJ2-1, with 8 positions matching TRBD2. The CDR3 loop spans 16 amino acids. V dropped 4 bases and J dropped 8; count of bases not matched to a gene: 13. Germline lookup yields CDR1 SEHNR and CDR2 FQNEAQ (reference sequence). The CDR3 nucleotides are TGTGCCAGCAGCTCTGGTCCGGGAGGGCCGGGTGATGAGCAGTTCTTC. Translating gives CASSSGPGGPGDEQFF.

The chain joins TRBV24-1 to TRBJ2-3; 10 bases map to TRBD2. V gave up 2 bases and J gave up 1 base; unmatched junction bases: 5. Germline-derived CDR1 and CDR2 are KGHDR and SFDVKD. CDR3 length: 17 amino acids. DNA of the CDR3: TGTGCCACCAGTGATTCGGGACTAGCGCATCGCACAGATACGCAGTATTTT. Protein sequence: CATSDSGLAHRTDTQYF.

The genes are TRBV15 and TRBJ2-5; D not certain. Germline V gene lookup returns CDR1 LNHNV and CDR2 YYDKDF (reference sequence). This CDR3 has 12 amino acids. V was shortened by 8 bases and J by 2 bases, with 9 bases between the two germline ends. DNA for the CDR3: TGTGCCACCGGTGGGCTGCAAGAGACCCAGTACTTC. Protein: CATGGLQETQYF.